This section outlines one T cell receptor beta chain sequence together with its context. The antigen is undetermined. These data originate in a study of blood T cells in healthy people across ages. General study results and limits: PBMCs were not sorted, which prevented a conclusive comparison of naive versus antigen-experienced cells. Nothing was known about donor CMV status, and this possibly confounded expanded clonotype changes.

Germline V CDR1 and CDR2: LGHNA, YSLEER. The CDR3 covers 16 residues. J gave up 2 bases and V 4 bases, and 11 bases lay outside the gene matches. Primed by a sample-barcoded 5' primer and a J-beta primer mix, a second PCR proceeded for roughly 7 to 11 cycles. TCRdb re-called the 5' RACE reads with MiXCR, one entry per CDR3 protein. The sample lists 800,000 to 900,000 distinct CDR3 sequences, around two thirds occurring once. Peripheral blood samples of approximately 10 milliliters were drawn from each donor. Sequenced input: blood. The receptor's source is a man in his thirties or forties in good health. V is TRBV4-3 and J is TRBJ2-7; TRBD1 aligns across 7 bases. The CDR3 DNA sequence: TGCGCCAGCAGCCCACGAGAACAGGGGTTTCCCTACGAGCAGTACTTC. It yields the protein CASSPREQGFPYEQYF.